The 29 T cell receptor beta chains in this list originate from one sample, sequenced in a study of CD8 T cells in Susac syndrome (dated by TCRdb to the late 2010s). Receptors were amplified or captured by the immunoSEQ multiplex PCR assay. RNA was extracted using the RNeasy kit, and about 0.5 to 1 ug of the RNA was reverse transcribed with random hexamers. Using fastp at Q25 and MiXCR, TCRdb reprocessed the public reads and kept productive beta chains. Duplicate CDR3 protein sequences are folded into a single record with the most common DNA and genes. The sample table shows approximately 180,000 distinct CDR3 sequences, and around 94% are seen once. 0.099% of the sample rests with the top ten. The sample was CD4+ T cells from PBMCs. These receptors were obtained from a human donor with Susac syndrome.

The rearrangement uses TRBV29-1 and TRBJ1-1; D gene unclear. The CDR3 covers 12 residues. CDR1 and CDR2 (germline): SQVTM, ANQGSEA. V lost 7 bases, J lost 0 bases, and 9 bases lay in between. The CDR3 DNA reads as TGCAGCGCTGTGCTTCTGAACACTGAAGCTTTCTTT. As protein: CSAVLLNTEAFF.

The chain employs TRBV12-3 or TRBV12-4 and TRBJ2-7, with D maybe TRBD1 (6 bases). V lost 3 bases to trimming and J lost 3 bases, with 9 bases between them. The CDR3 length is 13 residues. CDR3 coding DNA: TGTGCCAGCAGTTTGGGACATAACTACGAGCAGTACTTC. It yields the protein CASSLGHNYEQYF.

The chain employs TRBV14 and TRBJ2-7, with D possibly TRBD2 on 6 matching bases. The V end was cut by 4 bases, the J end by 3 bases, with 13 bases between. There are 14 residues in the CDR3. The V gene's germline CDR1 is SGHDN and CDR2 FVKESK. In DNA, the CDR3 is TGTGCCAGCAGCCCTCGTCAGGGAGGCTACGAGCAGTACTTC. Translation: CASSPRQGGYEQYF.

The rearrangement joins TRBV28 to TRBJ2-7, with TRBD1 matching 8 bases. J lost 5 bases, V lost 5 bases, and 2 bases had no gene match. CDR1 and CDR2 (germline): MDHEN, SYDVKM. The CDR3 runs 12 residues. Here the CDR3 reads CASSGTGNEQYF. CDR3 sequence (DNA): TGTGCCAGCAGTGGGACAGGAAACGAGCAGTACTTC.

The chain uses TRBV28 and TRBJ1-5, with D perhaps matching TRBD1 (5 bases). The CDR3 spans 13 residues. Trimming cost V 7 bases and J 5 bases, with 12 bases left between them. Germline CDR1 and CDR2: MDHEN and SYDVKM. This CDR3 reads CASTPKGYQPQHF. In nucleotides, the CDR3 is TGTGCCAGCACCCCCAAGGGGTATCAGCCCCAGCATTTT.

The CDR3 coding sequence is TGCAGCGTTGAAGACCCGCTAGCGGGTCGATACAATGAGCAGTTCTTC. This gives the protein CSVEDPLAGRYNEQFF. The rearrangement uses TRBV29-1 and TRBJ2-1; 8 bases align to TRBD2. This CDR3 has 16 residues. CDR1 is SQVTM and CDR2 is ANQGSEA in the germline V gene. Trimming removed 0 bases from V and 4 bases from J; junction bases left unmatched: 8.

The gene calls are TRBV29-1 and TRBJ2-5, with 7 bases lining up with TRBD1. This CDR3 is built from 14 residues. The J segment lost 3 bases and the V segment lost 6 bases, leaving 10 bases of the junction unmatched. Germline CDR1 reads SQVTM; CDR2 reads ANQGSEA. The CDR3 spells CSVSPGTAKETQYF. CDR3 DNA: TGCAGCGTATCACCCGGGACAGCAAAAGAGACCCAGTACTTC.

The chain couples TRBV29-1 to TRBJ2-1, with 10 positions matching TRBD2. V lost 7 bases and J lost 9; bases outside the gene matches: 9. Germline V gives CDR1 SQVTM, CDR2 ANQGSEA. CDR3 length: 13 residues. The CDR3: CSARGLAITEQFF. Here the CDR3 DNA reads TGCAGCGCGCGGGGACTAGCGATCACTGAGCAGTTCTTC.

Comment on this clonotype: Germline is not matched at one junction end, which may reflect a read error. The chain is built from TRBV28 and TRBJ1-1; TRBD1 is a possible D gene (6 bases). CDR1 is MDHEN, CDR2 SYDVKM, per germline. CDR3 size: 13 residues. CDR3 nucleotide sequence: TGTGCCAGCAGTACAGGGTTTAACACTGAAGTTTTCTTT. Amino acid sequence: CASSTGFNTEVFF.

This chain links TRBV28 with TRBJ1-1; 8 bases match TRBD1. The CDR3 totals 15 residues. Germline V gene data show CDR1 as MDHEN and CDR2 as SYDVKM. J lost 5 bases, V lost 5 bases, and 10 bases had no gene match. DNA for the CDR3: TGTGCCAGCAGTATTACACGGCAGGGGGCGACTGAAGCTTTCTTT. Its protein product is CASSITRQGATEAFF.

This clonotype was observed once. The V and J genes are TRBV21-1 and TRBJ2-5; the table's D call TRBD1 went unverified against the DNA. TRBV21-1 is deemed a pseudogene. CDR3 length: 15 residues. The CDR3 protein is CASSKKTEVQETQYF. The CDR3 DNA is TGTGCCAGCAGCAAAAAGACAGAAGTCCAAGAGACCCAGTACTTC.

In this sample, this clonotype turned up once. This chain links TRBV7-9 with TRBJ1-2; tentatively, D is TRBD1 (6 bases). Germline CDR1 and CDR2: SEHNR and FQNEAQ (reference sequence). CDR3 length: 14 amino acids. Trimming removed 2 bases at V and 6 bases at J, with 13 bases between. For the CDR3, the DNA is TGTGCCAGCAGCTTAAGCAGGGGAGGACATGGCTACACCTTC. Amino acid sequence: CASSLSRGGHGYTF.

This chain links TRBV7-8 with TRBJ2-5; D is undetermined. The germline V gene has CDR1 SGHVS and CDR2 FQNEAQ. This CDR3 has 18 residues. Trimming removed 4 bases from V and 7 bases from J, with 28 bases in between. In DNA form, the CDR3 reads TGTGCCAGCAGCTCTATCCCCCCGGGTGGAACAAAGAGTCGGACCCAGTACTTC. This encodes CASSSIPPGGTKSRTQYF.

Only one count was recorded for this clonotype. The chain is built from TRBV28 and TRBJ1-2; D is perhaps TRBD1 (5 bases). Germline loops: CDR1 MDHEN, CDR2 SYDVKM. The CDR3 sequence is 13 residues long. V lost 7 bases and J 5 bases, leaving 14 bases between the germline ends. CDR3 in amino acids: CASTPPGGYGYTF. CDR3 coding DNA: TGTGCCAGCACTCCCCCGGGGGGGTATGGCTACACCTTC.

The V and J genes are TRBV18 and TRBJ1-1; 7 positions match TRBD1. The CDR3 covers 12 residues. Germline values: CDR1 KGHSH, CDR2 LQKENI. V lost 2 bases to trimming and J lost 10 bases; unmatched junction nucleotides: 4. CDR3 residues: CASSPDRDLAFF. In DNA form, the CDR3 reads TGTGCCAGCTCACCAGACAGGGATTTAGCTTTCTTT.

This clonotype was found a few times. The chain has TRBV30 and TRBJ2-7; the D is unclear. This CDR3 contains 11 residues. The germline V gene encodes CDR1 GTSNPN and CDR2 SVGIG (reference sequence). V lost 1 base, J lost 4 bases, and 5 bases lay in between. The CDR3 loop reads CAWSGEYEQYF. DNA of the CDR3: TGTGCCTGGAGTGGAGAATACGAGCAGTACTTC.

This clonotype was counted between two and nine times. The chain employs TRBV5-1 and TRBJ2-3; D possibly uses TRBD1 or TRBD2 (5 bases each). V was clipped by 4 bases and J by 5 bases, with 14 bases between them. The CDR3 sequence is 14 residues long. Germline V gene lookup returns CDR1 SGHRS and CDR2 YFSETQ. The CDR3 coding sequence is TGCGCCAGCAGCGTGGGACCCCCGGGAGATACGCAGTATTTT. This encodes CASSVGPPGDTQYF.

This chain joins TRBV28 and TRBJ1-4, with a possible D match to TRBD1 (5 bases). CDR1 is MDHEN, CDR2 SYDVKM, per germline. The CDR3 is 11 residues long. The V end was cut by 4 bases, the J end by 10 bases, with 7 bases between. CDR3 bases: TGTGCCAGCAGTTGGAGGGGAAAACTGTTTTTT. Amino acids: CASSWRGKLFF.

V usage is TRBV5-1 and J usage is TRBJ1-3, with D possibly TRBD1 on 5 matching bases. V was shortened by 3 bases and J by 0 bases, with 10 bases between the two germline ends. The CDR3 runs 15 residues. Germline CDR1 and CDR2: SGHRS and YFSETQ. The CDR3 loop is CASSSDRASGNTIYF. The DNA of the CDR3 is TGCGCCAGCAGCTCCGACAGAGCCTCTGGAAACACCATATATTTT.

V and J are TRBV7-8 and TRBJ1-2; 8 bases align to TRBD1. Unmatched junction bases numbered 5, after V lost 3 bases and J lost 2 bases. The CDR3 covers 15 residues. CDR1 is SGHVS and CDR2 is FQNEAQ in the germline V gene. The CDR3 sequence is CASSFRTGTNYGYTF. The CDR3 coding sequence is TGTGCCAGCAGCTTCAGGACAGGGACGAACTATGGCTACACCTTC.

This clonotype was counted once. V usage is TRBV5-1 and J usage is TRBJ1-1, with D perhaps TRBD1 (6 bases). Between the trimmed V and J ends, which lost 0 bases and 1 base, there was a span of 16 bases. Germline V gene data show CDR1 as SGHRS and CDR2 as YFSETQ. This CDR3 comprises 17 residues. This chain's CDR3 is CASSLVPGVMGNTEAFF. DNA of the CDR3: TGCGCCAGCAGCTTGGTTCCAGGGGTGATGGGGAACACTGAAGCTTTCTTT.

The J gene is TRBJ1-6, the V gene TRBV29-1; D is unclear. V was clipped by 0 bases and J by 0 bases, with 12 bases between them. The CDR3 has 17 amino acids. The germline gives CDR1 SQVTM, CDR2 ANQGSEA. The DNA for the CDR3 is TGCAGCGTTGAAGAAGGGCTTATTACCTCCTATAATTCACCCCTCCACTTT. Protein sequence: CSVEEGLITSYNSPLHF.

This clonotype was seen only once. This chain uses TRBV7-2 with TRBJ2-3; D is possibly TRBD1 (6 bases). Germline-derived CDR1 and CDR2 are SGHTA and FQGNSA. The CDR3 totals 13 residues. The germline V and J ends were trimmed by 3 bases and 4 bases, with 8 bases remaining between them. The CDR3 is CASSFKGADTQYF. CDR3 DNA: TGTGCCAGCAGCTTTAAGGGGGCAGATACGCAGTATTTT. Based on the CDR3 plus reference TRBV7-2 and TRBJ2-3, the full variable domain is GAGVSQSPSNKVTEKGKDVELRCDPISGHTALYWYRQSLGQGLEFLIYFQGNSAPDKSGLPSDRFSAERTGGSVSTLTIQRTQQEDSAVYLCASSFKGADTQYFGPGTRLTVL.

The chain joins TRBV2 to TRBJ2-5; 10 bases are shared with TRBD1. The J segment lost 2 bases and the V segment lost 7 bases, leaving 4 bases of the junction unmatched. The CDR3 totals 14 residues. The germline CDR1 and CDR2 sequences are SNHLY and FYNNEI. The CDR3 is CASNADRGQETQYF. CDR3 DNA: TGTGCCAGCAACGCGGACAGGGGGCAAGAGACCCAGTACTTC.

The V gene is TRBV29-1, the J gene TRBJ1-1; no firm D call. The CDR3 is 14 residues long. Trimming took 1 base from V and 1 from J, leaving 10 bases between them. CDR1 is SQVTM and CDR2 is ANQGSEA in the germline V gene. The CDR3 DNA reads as TGCAGCGTTGAAGTTTTTGGGGAGAACACTGAAGCTTTCTTT. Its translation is CSVEVFGENTEAFF.

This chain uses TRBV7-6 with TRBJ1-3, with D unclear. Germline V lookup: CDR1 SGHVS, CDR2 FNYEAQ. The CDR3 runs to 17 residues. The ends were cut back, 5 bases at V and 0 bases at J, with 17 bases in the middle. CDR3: CASSLEPIYGSGNTIYF. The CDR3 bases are TGTGCCAGCAGCCTGGAACCAATCTACGGCTCTGGAAACACCATATATTTT.

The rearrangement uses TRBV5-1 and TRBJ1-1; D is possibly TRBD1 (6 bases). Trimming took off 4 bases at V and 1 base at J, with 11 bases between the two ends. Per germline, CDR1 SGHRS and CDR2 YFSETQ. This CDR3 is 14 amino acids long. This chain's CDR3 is CASSTTGQNTEAFF. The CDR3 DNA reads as TGCGCCAGCAGCACTACGGGACAGAACACTGAAGCTTTCTTT.

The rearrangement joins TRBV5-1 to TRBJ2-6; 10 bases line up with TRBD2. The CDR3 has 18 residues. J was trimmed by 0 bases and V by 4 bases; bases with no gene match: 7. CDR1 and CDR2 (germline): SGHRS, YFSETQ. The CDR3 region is CASSLRTSGLSGANVLTF. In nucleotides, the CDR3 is TGCGCCAGCAGCCTCCGGACTAGCGGACTCTCTGGGGCCAACGTCCTGACTTTC.

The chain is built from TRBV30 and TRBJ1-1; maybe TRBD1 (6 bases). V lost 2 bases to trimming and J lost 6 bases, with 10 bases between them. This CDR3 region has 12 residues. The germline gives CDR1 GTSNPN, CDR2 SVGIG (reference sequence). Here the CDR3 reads CAWSRGPAEAFF. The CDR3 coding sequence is TGTGCCTGGAGTCGGGGGCCTGCTGAAGCTTTCTTT.